These 4 T cell receptor beta chains originate from one sample sequenced in a study of blood T cell repertoires in COVID-19. The data were produced by immunoSEQ multiplex PCR, yet TCRdb's version contains in-frame clones alone and is incomplete. Among a few hundred thousand clones, roughly 80% were seen once, and the ten largest hold around 18%. Material: peripheral blood. The receptors were gathered from a woman at least 80 years old with active or convalescent COVID-19.

This clone has just one count. The V call is TRBV11-3, the J call TRBJ2-3; 9 positions match TRBD1. Losses at the gene ends were 5 bases for V and 0 bases for J; bases not matched to a gene: 9. This CDR3 is built from 17 residues. The V gene's germline CDR1 is SGHNT and CDR2 YENEEA. CDR3 sequence: CASSLGQGNPSTDTQYF. CDR3 sequence (DNA): TGTGCCAGCAGCCTCGGACAGGGGAATCCTAGCACAGATACGCAGTATTTT.

This chain joins TRBV7-3 and TRBJ1-1; no clear D. Per germline, CDR1 SGHTA and CDR2 FQGTGA. The germline V and J ends were trimmed by 4 bases and 4 bases, with 19 bases remaining between them. The CDR3 has 16 residues. CDR3 coding DNA: TGTGCCAGCAGCTCAACCAATACCGGGAGGTTCACTGAAGCTTTCTTT. Amino acid sequence: CASSSTNTGRFTEAFF.

The chain carries TRBV6-6 and TRBJ1-4; D might be TRBD1 (5 bases). Trimming shortened V by 7 bases and J by 5 bases, and 14 bases separated the two germline ends. From germline, CDR1 is MNHNY and CDR2 SVGAGI (reference sequence). There are 14 residues in the CDR3. CDR3: CASTNRRSNEKLFF. The CDR3 DNA reads as TGTGCCAGCACCAACAGGAGATCAAATGAAAAACTGTTTTTT.

The V gene is TRBV7-2, the J gene TRBJ2-3; 7 nucleotides align to TRBD1. The V and J ends lost 4 bases and 2 bases, in that order; junction bases with no gene match: 6. CDR3 length: 15 residues. Germline values: CDR1 SGHTA, CDR2 FQGNSA. CDR3 nucleotides: TGTGCCAGCAGCTCCCCGGACAGGACCACAGATACGCAGTATTTT. Amino acids: CASSSPDRTTDTQYF.